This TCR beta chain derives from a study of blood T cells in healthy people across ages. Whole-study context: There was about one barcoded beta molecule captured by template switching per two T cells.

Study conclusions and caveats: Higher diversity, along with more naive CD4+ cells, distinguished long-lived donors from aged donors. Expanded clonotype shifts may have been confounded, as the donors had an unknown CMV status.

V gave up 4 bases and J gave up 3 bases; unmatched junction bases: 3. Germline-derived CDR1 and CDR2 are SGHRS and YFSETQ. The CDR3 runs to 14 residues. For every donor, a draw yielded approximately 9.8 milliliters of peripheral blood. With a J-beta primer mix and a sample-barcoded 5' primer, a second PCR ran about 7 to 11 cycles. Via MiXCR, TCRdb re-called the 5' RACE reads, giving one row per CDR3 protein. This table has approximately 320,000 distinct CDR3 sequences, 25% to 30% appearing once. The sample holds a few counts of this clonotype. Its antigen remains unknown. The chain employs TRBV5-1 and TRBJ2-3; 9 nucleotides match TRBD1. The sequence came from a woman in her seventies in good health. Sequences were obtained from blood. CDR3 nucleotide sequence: TGCGCCAGCAGCACGGGACAGGGAACAGATACGCAGTATTTT. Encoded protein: CASSTGQGTDTQYF. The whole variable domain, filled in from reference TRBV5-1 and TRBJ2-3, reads KAGVTQTPRYLIKTRGQQVTLSCSPISGHRSVSWYQQTPGQGLQFLFEYFSETQRNKGNFPGRFSGRQFSNSRSEMNVSTLELGDSALYLCASSTGQGTDTQYFGPGTRLTVL.